This T cell receptor (beta chain) was captured by sequencing in a study of OX40 agonist ivuxolimab in advanced cancers. Background on the study: Intravenous ivuxolimab at 0.01 to 10 mg/kg was given to patients every 2 weeks. Dose-escalation patients' cancers were hepatocellular carcinoma, melanoma, renal cell or head and neck cancer. The study, taken as a whole, reports: Mean expanded clone counts were higher in CD8+ than CD4+ T cells.

As concerns this clone: Its antigen is currently unknown.

Germline V gene data show CDR1 as MNHNS and CDR2 as SASEGT. V was clipped by 2 bases and J by 4 bases, with 9 bases between them. This CDR3 spans 15 amino acids. TCRdb's table, derived via immunoSEQ multiplex PCR, lists solely in-frame clones and lacks some. The sample records about 40,000 clones, approximately 88% being singletons. V and J are TRBV6-1 and TRBJ2-6, with D possibly called TRBD1 or TRBD2 (5 bases each). The source was CD4+ or CD8+ T cells sorted from blood, collected in a trial of the OX40 agonist ivuxolimab. The receptor's source is an adult with an advanced solid tumor such as melanoma, head and neck, liver or kidney cancer. In DNA form, the CDR3 reads TGTGCCAGCAGTGAAAAGAGGGACGGGGCCAACGTCCTGACTTTC. It specifies CASSEKRDGANVLTF.